A selection of T cell receptor beta chains follows, all from one sample in a study of T cells in Graves' hyperthyroidism and ophthalmopathy. Each CDR3 protein gets one entry after TCRdb re-called the multiplex PCR reads with MiXCR. The sample has about 710,000 distinct CDR3 sequences, roughly 15% seen once; the top ten hold roughly 8%. The specimen was blood. The receptors here all came from a man aged 18 to 29 with Graves' hyperthyroidism. The CDR3 runs from the conserved cysteine through the conserved F or W. Clone size is stated in some rows and not others, as once, few, many or a class when expanded.

CDR3: CASGEGLTADTQYF
size: many
V: TRBV9

CDR3: CASSLEGGTGIDTQYF
size: many
V: TRBV5-5

CDR3: CASSLTPGGASFEKLFF
size: -
V: TRBV5-1

CDR3: CASTSRNTGELFF
size: few
V: TRBV30

CDR3: CASSLVAGVHEQYF
size: many
V: TRBV7-2

CDR3: CASSLPDRELFF
size: few
V: TRBV7-9

CDR3: CASSTDSNLGADTQYF
size: -
V: TRBV28

CDR3: CASGWTDPDTQYF
size: few
V: TRBV6-2/TRBV6-3

CDR3: CASSLVLEETQYF
size: many
V: TRBV12-3/TRBV12-4

CDR3: CASSLEGWPSSYNEQFF
size: -
V: TRBV5-1

CDR3: CASSLPGTGDEKLFF
size: few
V: TRBV5-5

CDR3: CASSPGLAGTYERETQYF
size: -
V: TRBV7-9

CDR3: CASSQSRELYNEQFF
size: -
V: TRBV5-1

CDR3: CASSEGDTLFSSYGYTF
size: few
V: TRBV6-1

CDR3: CASSLSGTSEYF
size: many
V: TRBV12-3/TRBV12-4

CDR3: CASSQHRRDSEQYF
size: many
V: TRBV3-1

CDR3: CASSLSTRLDEQFF
size: many
V: TRBV5-5

CDR3: CASGFRNEQYF
size: -
V: TRBV12-5

CDR3: CASSFLRDWNNEQFF
size: many
V: TRBV7-2

CDR3: CATRAGGPEDTQYF
size: few
V: TRBV15

CDR3: CSALRDIRHTDTQYF
size: many
V: TRBV20-1

CDR3: CASSLGLGETQYF
size: many
V: TRBV2

CDR3: CASSLGKGVLESPLHF
size: few
V: TRBV12-3/TRBV12-4

CDR3: CASSRGTAGELFF
size: many
V: TRBV7-9

CDR3: CASSLSGVVSTDTQYF
size: -
V: TRBV5-1

CDR3: CASSFGLDILHRSGANVLTF
size: many
V: TRBV28

CDR3: CASGGLSGANVLTF
size: -
V: TRBV5-1

CDR3: CASSPCVRYEQYF
size: few
V: TRBV28

CDR3: CASSQVRQRGTYEQYF
size: few
V: TRBV4-2

CDR3: CASSPRGEPGQETQYF
size: -
V: TRBV5-1

CDR3: CATSKTGSLYEQYF
size: few
V: TRBV15

CDR3: CASSAPLRGSNEQFF
size: few
V: TRBV5-8

CDR3: CASSLEGVNQPQHF
size: -
V: TRBV11-2

CDR3: CASRVSGETDTQYF
size: few
V: TRBV7-3

CDR3: CASSVYGSGGEQYF
size: many
V: TRBV9

CDR3: CASSLGKAGQKTSYEQYF
size: many
V: TRBV7-2